Listed here is a single T cell receptor (beta chain). These data are taken from a study of blood T cell repertoires in COVID-19. Study overall: Material from acute and convalescent COVID-19 was sourced from the United States, Italy and Spain.

Measured with immunoSEQ multiplex PCR; TCRdb has only the in-frame clones, and not every one. The sample shows about 290,000 clones, roughly 90% of them seen only once. V was pared by 8 bases and J by 4 bases, with 4 bases of the junction left unmatched. The CDR3 totals 12 residues. The germline gives CDR1 LNHDA, CDR2 SQIVND (reference sequence). Sequenced sample: peripheral blood. The rearrangement uses TRBV19 and TRBJ1-2; 7 positions agree with TRBD1. This TCR was recovered from a woman aged 30 to 39 with COVID-19, enrolled during active disease. The DNA for the CDR3 is TGTGCCAGTTCTGCAGGGGGCTATGGCTACACCTTC. It encodes CASSAGGYGYTF. Full variable domain (remainder filled in from reference TRBV19 and TRBJ1-2): DGGITQSPKYLFRKEGQNVTLSCEQNLNHDAMYWYRQDPGQGLRLIYYSQIVNDFQKGDIAEGYSVSREKKESFPLTVTSAQKNPTAFYLCASSAGGYGYTFGSGTRLTVV.